The next 31 T cell receptor beta chains were all read from a single sample in a study of blood T cell repertoires in COVID-19. Generated by immunoSEQ multiplex PCR, the TCRdb table keeps only in-frame clones and is missing some. The sample carries 150,000 or so clones, about 79% recorded once. Sequenced sample: peripheral blood. These receptors were collected from a woman aged 50 to 60 with acute or convalescent COVID-19.

The V and J genes are TRBV4-3 and TRBJ2-7; 10 nucleotides agree with TRBD2. The ends lost 3 bases at V and 7 bases at J; junction bases unmatched: 3. Germline values: CDR1 LGHNA, CDR2 YSLEER. The CDR3 is 13 amino acids. Written as DNA, the CDR3 is TGCGCCAGCAGCCAGGAGACTAGCGGGGAGCAGTACTTC. This codes for CASSQETSGEQYF.

The chain employs TRBV2 and TRBJ1-1, with TRBD1 identical over 8 bases. The V and J ends lost 6 bases and 6 bases, in that order; junction bases with no gene match: 3. The CDR3 has 12 residues. From germline, CDR1 is SNHLY and CDR2 FYNNEI. Written as DNA, the CDR3 is TGTGCCAGCAGCGACAGGGGAGCTGAAGCTTTCTTT. Protein: CASSDRGAEAFF. Complete variable domain (other parts from reference TRBV2 and TRBJ1-1): EPEVTQTPSHQVTQMGQEVILRCVPISNHLYFYWYRQILGQKVEFLVSFYNNEISEKSEIFDDQFSVERPDGSNFTLKIRSTKLEDSAMYFCASSDRGAEAFFGQGTRLTVV.

This chain uses TRBV10-2 with TRBJ1-2; a possible D gene is TRBD1 (6 bases). CDR1 and CDR2 (germline): WSHSY, SAAADI. This CDR3 spans 13 amino acids. Between the trimmed V and J ends, which lost 6 bases and 4 bases, there was a span of 12 bases. The CDR3 sequence: CASSDRPSYGYTF. The CDR3 DNA reads TGCGCCAGCAGCGACAGGCCCAGCTATGGCTACACCTTC.

The chain combines TRBV9 with TRBJ2-3; possible D gene TRBD1, 6 bases. Germline loops: CDR1 SGDLS, CDR2 YYNGEE. The CDR3 runs 16 residues. Trimming removed 0 bases from V and 2 bases from J, with 13 bases in between. CDR3 protein: CASSVGRGIPTDTQYF. CDR3 DNA sequence: TGTGCCAGCAGCGTAGGTAGGGGGATCCCCACAGATACGCAGTATTTT.

The chain is built from TRBV2 and TRBJ2-7; possibly TRBD2 for D (6 bases). The CDR3 totals 14 residues. Per germline, CDR1 SNHLY and CDR2 FYNNEI. V lost 8 bases and J lost 0, with 14 bases in between. CDR3 in DNA: TGTGCCAGCGGCGGGACGGTCATCTCCTACGAGCAGTACTTC. This gives the protein CASGGTVISYEQYF.

The chain joins TRBV7-2 to TRBJ2-7, with 11 bases identical to TRBD1. Germline V gene data show CDR1 as SGHTA and CDR2 as FQGNSA. Trimming cost V 5 bases and J 1 base; bases outside gene matches: 4. The CDR3 contains 15 residues. The CDR3 nucleotides are TGTGCCAGCAGCGCCGGACAGGGGGCTTCCTACGAGCAGTACTTC. Amino acid sequence: CASSAGQGASYEQYF.

The chain links TRBV19 to TRBJ2-1; 9 bases line up with TRBD1. Germline assignment: CDR1 LNHDA and CDR2 SQIVND (reference sequence). V shed 3 bases, J shed 6 bases, and the junction held 6 bases outside the gene matches. The CDR3 is 15 amino acids. This CDR3 is CASSMTGTGSNEQFF. In nucleotides, the CDR3 is TGTGCCAGTAGTATGACCGGGACAGGGTCCAATGAGCAGTTCTTC.

The rearrangement links TRBV28 to TRBJ2-1; TRBD2 matches 11 bases. V trimming: 6 bases; J trimming: 1 base; junction bases outside the gene matches: 11. This CDR3 has 18 amino acids. The germline CDR1 and CDR2 sequences are MDHEN and SYDVKM. CDR3 loop: CASSGGTSGTMSYNEQFF. The CDR3, as DNA: TGTGCCAGCAGCGGCGGGACTAGCGGAACTATGTCCTACAATGAGCAGTTCTTC.

This chain links TRBV7-9 with TRBJ2-6; D uncertain. Germline CDR1 and CDR2: SEHNR and FQNEAQ (reference sequence). V lost 2 bases, J lost 0 bases, and 5 bases lay in between. The length of the CDR3 is 15 residues. CDR3: CASSLLGSGANVLTF. CDR3 nucleotides: TGTGCCAGCAGCTTACTCGGCTCTGGGGCCAACGTCCTGACTTTC. Filled out from reference TRBV7-9 and TRBJ2-6, the complete variable domain reads DTGVSQNPRHKITKRGQNVTFRCDPISEHNRLYWYRQTLGQGPEFLTYFQNEAQLEKSRLLSDRFSAERPKGSFSTLEIQRTEQGDSAMYLCASSLLGSGANVLTFGAGSRLTVL.

This chain uses TRBV3-1 (or the pseudogene TRBV3-2) with TRBJ2-7; D ambiguous. Between the trimmed V and J ends, which lost 1 base and 0 bases, there was a span of 13 bases. CDR1 LGHDT and CDR2 YNNKEL come from the germline V gene (reference sequence). The CDR3 spans 16 residues. CDR3 nucleotides: TGTGCCAGCAGCCAAGCTAGTTCTTTTCCCTCCTACGAGCAGTACTTC. It is translated as CASSQASSFPSYEQYF.

V gene TRBV28 combines with J gene TRBJ2-3; 8 bases agree with TRBD2. The CDR3 contains 15 residues. CDR1 is MDHEN and CDR2 is SYDVKM in the germline V gene. V lost 4 bases and J lost 2; bases outside the gene matches: 5. As DNA, the CDR3 is TGTGCCAGCAGTTCCTTCGGGGGGGTCACAGATACGCAGTATTTT. Translated: CASSSFGGVTDTQYF.

The V call is TRBV25-1, the J call TRBJ1-1, with no clear D. V was pared by 2 bases and J by 3 bases, with 7 bases between. From germline, CDR1 is MGHDK and CDR2 SYGVNS. CDR3 size: 13 residues. In DNA, the CDR3 is TGTGCCAGCAGTGAAGGTCAGTACACTGAAGCTTTCTTT. Amino acids: CASSEGQYTEAFF.

The rearrangement links TRBV4-3 to TRBJ1-2; 7 nucleotides align to TRBD1. V gave up 0 bases and J gave up 4 bases; unmatched junction bases: 5. Germline-derived CDR1 and CDR2 are LGHNA and YSLEER. This CDR3 spans 15 amino acids. The CDR3 reads CASSQDGTASYGYTF. The CDR3, as DNA: TGCGCCAGCAGCCAAGATGGGACAGCCTCCTATGGCTACACCTTC.

The gene calls are TRBV7-8 and TRBJ2-5, with 9 bases fitting TRBD1. Unmatched junction bases numbered 6, after V lost 5 bases and J lost 2 bases. Germline lookup yields CDR1 SGHVS and CDR2 FQNEAQ. The CDR3 has 15 amino acids. In nucleotides, the CDR3 is TGTGCCAGCAGCAAACAGGGGGCAGGGCAAGAGACCCAGTACTTC. Its protein product is CASSKQGAGQETQYF.

This clone appeared a single time. V usage is TRBV19 and J usage is TRBJ1-2; 9 bases match TRBD1. Germline V gene sequence: CDR1 LNHDA, CDR2 SQIVND (reference sequence). There are 13 residues in the CDR3. The V and J ends lost 4 bases and 7 bases, in that order; junction bases with no gene match: 4. CDR3 coding DNA: TGTGCCAGTAGTACAAGGACAGGGGTTGGCTACACCTTC. Protein product: CASSTRTGVGYTF.

The chain is built from TRBV5-1 and TRBJ1-4; TRBD1 aligns across 9 bases. The trim removed 5 bases at V and 5 bases at J, leaving 7 bases unmatched. Germline V gene lookup returns CDR1 SGHRS and CDR2 YFSETQ. The CDR3 sequence is 15 residues long. DNA for the CDR3: TGCGCCAGCAGGCCCGGGGGACAGGGCAATGAAAAACTGTTTTTT. Amino acid sequence: CASRPGGQGNEKLFF.

V usage is TRBV28 and J usage is TRBJ2-3; 7 bases are a match to TRBD1. V trimming: 6 bases; J trimming: 1 base; junction bases outside the gene matches: 7. Germline V gene data show CDR1 as MDHEN and CDR2 as SYDVKM. The CDR3 loop spans 15 amino acids. The CDR3 region has the DNA TGTGCCAGCAGAAATACCGGGACAGGCACAGATACGCAGTATTTT. Translated, it gives CASRNTGTGTDTQYF. Filled out from reference TRBV28 and TRBJ2-3, the complete variable domain reads DVKVTQSSRYLVKRTGEKVFLECVQDMDHENMFWYRQDPGLGLRLIYFSYDVKMKEKGDIPEGYSVSREKKERFSLILESASTNQTSMYLCASRNTGTGTDTQYFGPGTRLTVL.

For this clone: Other DNA sequences in the sample encode the same CDR3. The chain has TRBV7-2 and TRBJ2-3, with 11 bases lining up with TRBD2. The J segment lost 5 bases and the V segment lost 5 bases, leaving 3 bases of the junction unmatched. Germline V gene sequence: CDR1 SGHTA, CDR2 FQGNSA. This CDR3 is built from 14 residues. CDR3 in amino acids: CASSAGLAGDTQYF. Written as DNA, the CDR3 is TGTGCCAGCAGCGCCGGACTAGCGGGAGATACGCAGTATTTT.

The chain combines TRBV7-9 with TRBJ1-3; D may be TRBD1 (6 bases). The CDR3 runs 16 residues. From germline, CDR1 is SEHNR and CDR2 FQNEAQ (reference sequence). V lost 0 bases, J lost 0 bases, and 9 bases lay in between. The CDR3 protein is CASSLATGISGNTIYF. CDR3 coding DNA: TGTGCCAGCAGCTTAGCAACAGGGATCTCTGGAAACACCATATATTTT. Looking up the rest from reference TRBV7-9 and TRBJ1-3 gives the full variable domain: DTGVSQNPRHKITKRGQNVTFRCDPISEHNRLYWYRQTLGQGPEFLTYFQNEAQLEKSRLLSDRFSAERPKGSFSTLEIQRTEQGDSAMYLCASSLATGISGNTIYFGEGSWLTVV.

The chain links TRBV27 to TRBJ2-1, with 9 bases that match TRBD1. Germline V gene data show CDR1 as MNHEY and CDR2 as SMNVEV (reference sequence). After removal of 6 bases from V and 1 base from J, the junction contained 4 bases not matched to a gene. The CDR3 sequence is 15 residues long. CDR3 in DNA: TGTGCCAGCAGACCGGACAGGGGTTCCTACAATGAGCAGTTCTTC. Translating gives CASRPDRGSYNEQFF.

CDR3 sequence reads: CASSPIISRGSYEQYF. CDR3 nucleotide sequence: TGTGCCAGCTCACCAATCATCTCCAGAGGCTCCTACGAGCAGTACTTC. The V gene is TRBV18, the J gene TRBJ2-7; D is uncertain. V lost 2 bases and J 0 bases, leaving 14 bases between the germline ends. Germline CDR1 reads KGHSH; CDR2 reads LQKENI. The CDR3 totals 16 residues.

The V call is TRBV9, the J call TRBJ2-3; 8 positions match TRBD2. In germline, CDR1 is SGDLS, CDR2 YYNGEE. The CDR3 loop spans 16 amino acids. The V gene end was trimmed by 1 base and the J gene end by 4 bases; junction bases not matched to a gene: 8. CDR3 nucleotide sequence: TGTGCCAGCAGCGTACTCCGGGAGGGGTTTCCAGATACGCAGTATTTT. It translates to CASSVLREGFPDTQYF.

This sequence joins TRBV6-5 and TRBJ1-2, with TRBD1 matching over 7 bases. V dropped 5 bases and J dropped 4; count of bases not matched to a gene: 4. Per germline, CDR1 MNHEY and CDR2 SVGAGI. The CDR3 has 13 residues. CDR3 amino acids: CASSTGQFYGYTF. CDR3 DNA sequence: TGTGCCAGCAGTACGGGACAGTTCTATGGCTACACCTTC.

The chain couples TRBV4-1 to TRBJ1-1, with D possibly matching TRBD1 (5 bases). Trimming cost V 0 bases and J 10 bases, with 12 bases left between them. Germline CDR1 MGHRA, CDR2 YSYEKL. CDR3 size: 13 residues. CDR3 nucleotide sequence: TGCGCCAGCAGCCAAGACCTCGTGGGGGGAGCTTTCTTT. It specifies CASSQDLVGGAFF.

The V and J genes are TRBV19 and TRBJ2-3, with TRBD1 identical over 8 bases. Germline lookup yields CDR1 LNHDA and CDR2 SQIVND (reference sequence). Trimming cost V 8 bases and J 4 bases; bases outside gene matches: 11. There are 15 residues in the CDR3. CDR3 coding DNA: TGTGCCAGTCTTGACGGGCAGGGGGCGTCAGATACGCAGTATTTT. It translates to CASLDGQGASDTQYF. Full variable domain (missing parts from reference TRBV19 and TRBJ2-3): DGGITQSPKYLFRKEGQNVTLSCEQNLNHDAMYWYRQDPGQGLRLIYYSQIVNDFQKGDIAEGYSVSREKKESFPLTVTSAQKNPTAFYLCASLDGQGASDTQYFGPGTRLTVL.

The chain joins TRBV7-9 to TRBJ1-4; 8 nucleotides agree with TRBD1. The CDR3 length is 15 residues. Trimming removed 0 bases from V and 8 bases from J; junction bases left unmatched: 5. Germline values: CDR1 SEHNR, CDR2 FQNEAQ (reference sequence). The chain's CDR3 is CASSLAQDRAEKLFF. The CDR3 DNA reads TGTGCCAGCAGCTTAGCCCAGGACAGGGCCGAAAAACTGTTTTTT.

J is TRBJ2-1 and V is TRBV19, with TRBD1 identical over 10 bases. This CDR3 spans 15 amino acids. Germline loops: CDR1 LNHDA, CDR2 SQIVND (reference sequence). Unmatched junction bases numbered 7, after V lost 3 bases and J lost 8 bases. The CDR3 sequence is CASSIRQGATYEQFF. The CDR3 DNA reads TGTGCCAGTAGTATCCGACAGGGGGCGACCTATGAGCAGTTCTTC.

This clone has more than one count but fewer than ten. The chain has TRBV10-3 and TRBJ1-5; 8 positions match TRBD1. The CDR3 length is 14 residues. V lost 3 bases and J lost 6; bases outside the gene matches: 4. Germline values: CDR1 ENHRY, CDR2 SYGVKD. For the CDR3, the DNA is TGTGCCATCAGTGATCAGGGGGCGATTCAGCCCCAGCATTTT. The encoded protein is CAISDQGAIQPQHF.

This chain connects TRBV5-1 to TRBJ1-1; no firm D call. V lost 3 bases to trimming and J lost 1 base, with 16 bases between them. This CDR3 region has 16 residues. The germline V gene encodes CDR1 SGHRS and CDR2 YFSETQ. CDR3 sequence (DNA): TGCGCCAGCAGCTATACAGCCTCAGTAGGGAACACTGAAGCTTTCTTT. This encodes CASSYTASVGNTEAFF.

The chain combines TRBV7-9 with TRBJ2-7; D may be TRBD2 (5 bases). The CDR3 extends over 14 amino acids. Trimming shortened V by 5 bases and J by 2 bases, and 13 bases separated the two germline ends. Germline V gives CDR1 SEHNR, CDR2 FQNEAQ (reference sequence). The CDR3 here is CASSVGEGPYEQYF. CDR3 nucleotide sequence: TGTGCCAGCAGCGTAGGTGAGGGTCCCTACGAGCAGTACTTC. The full variable domain, with the rest looked up from reference TRBV7-9 and TRBJ2-7, is DTGVSQNPRHKITKRGQNVTFRCDPISEHNRLYWYRQTLGQGPEFLTYFQNEAQLEKSRLLSDRFSAERPKGSFSTLEIQRTEQGDSAMYLCASSVGEGPYEQYFGPGTRLTVT.

The chain uses TRBV12-3 or TRBV12-4 and TRBJ2-7, with D unclear. Trimming removed 7 bases from V and 6 bases from J, with 10 bases in between. The CDR3 is 11 residues long. The CDR3 region is CASMERLEQYF. The CDR3 coding sequence is TGTGCCAGCATGGAGAGACTCGAGCAGTACTTC.